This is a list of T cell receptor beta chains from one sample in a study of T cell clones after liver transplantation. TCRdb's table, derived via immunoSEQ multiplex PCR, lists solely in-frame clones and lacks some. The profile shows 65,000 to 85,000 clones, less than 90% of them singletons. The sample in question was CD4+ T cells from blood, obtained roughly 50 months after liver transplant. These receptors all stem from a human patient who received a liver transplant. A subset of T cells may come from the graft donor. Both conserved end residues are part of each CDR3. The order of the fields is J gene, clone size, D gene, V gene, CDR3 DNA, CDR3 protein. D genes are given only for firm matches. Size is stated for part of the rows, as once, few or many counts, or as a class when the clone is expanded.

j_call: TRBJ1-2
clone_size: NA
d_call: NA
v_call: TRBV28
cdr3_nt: TGTGCCAGCCTCAGCGGGTCGGTTGGCTACACCTTC
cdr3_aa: CASLSGSVGYTF

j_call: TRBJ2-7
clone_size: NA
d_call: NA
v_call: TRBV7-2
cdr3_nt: TGTGCCAGCAGCTTACAGGGTTACGAGCAGTACTTC
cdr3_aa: CASSLQGYEQYF

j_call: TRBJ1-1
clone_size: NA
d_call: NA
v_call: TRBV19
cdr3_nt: TGTGCCAGTAGTATTTACGGGACTGAAGCTTTCTTT
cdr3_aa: CASSIYGTEAFF

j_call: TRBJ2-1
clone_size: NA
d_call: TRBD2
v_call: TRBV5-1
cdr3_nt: TGCGCCAGCGGCCCGGGGGGGCTCATAAGGGAGCAGTTCTTC
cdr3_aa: CASGPGGLIREQFF

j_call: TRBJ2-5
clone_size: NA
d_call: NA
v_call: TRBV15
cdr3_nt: TGTGCCACCAGCAGCCCAAACAGGTTAAGGGAGACCCAGTACTTC
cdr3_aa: CATSSPNRLRETQYF

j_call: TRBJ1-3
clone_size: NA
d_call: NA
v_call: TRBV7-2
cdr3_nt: TGTGCCAGCAGCTCTGGGACTGTTAAGGCCGGAAACACCATATATTTT
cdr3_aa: CASSSGTVKAGNTIYF

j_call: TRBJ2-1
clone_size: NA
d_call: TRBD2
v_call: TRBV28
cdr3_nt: TGTGCCAGCAGTCCTCGGACTAGCGGGACCAACGGTGAGCAGTTCTTC
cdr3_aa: CASSPRTSGTNGEQFF

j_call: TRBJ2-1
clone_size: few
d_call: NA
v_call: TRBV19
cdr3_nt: TGTGCCAGTACCGAGACAGGAACCGACAATGAGCAGTTCTTC
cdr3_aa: CASTETGTDNEQFF

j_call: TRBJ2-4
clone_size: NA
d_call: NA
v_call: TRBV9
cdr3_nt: TGTGCCAGCAGCGTAAGCGGCCTAACCAAAAACATTCAGTACTTC
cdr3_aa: CASSVSGLTKNIQYF

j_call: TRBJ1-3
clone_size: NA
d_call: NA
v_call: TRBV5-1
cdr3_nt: TGCGCCAGCAGCCAGGACCCTGGAAACACCATATATTTT
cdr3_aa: CASSQDPGNTIYF

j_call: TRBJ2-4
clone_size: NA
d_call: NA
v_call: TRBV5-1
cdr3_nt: TGCGCCAGCAGCTTGAATCTAGAAGCAAACATTCAGTACTTC
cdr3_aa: CASSLNLEANIQYF

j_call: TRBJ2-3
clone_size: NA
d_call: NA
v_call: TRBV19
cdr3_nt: TGTGCCAGTAGTATCAGCCAGAGCACAGATACGCAGTATTTT
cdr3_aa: CASSISQSTDTQYF

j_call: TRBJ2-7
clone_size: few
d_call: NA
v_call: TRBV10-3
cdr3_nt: TGTGCCATCAGTGGGGGCCCCCCCGAGCAGTACTTC
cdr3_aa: CAISGGPPEQYF

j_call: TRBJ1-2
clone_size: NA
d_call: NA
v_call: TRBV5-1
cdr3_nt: TGCGCCAGCAGCTCCGACGTGAAGTACAGGCGGGATAGGGCCGCAGGCTATGGCTACACCTTC
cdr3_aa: CASSSDVKYRRDRAAGYGYTF

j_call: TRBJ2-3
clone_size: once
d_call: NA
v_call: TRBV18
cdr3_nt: TGTGCCAGCTCTCCCGCAGATACGCAGTATTTT
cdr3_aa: CASSPADTQYF

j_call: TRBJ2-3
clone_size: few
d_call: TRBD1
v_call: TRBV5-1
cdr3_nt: TGCGCCAGCAGCTTGGCCCGGGACAGGATAACAGATACGCAGTATTTT
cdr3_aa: CASSLARDRITDTQYF

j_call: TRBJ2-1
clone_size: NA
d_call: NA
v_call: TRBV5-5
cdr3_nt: TGTGCCAGCAGCTTGAGCCCTAACAATGAGCAGTTCTTC
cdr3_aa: CASSLSPNNEQFF

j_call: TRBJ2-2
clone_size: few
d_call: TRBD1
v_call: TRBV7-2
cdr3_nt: TGTGCCAGCAGCCCCGGGACAGGGCCCGGGGAGCTGTTTTTT
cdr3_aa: CASSPGTGPGELFF

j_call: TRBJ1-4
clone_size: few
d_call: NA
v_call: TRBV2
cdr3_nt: TGTGCCAGCATAGGGAGGGGTCTAACTAATGAAAAACTGTTTTTT
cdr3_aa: CASIGRGLTNEKLFF

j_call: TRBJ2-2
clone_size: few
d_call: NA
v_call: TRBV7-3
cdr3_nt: TGTGCCAGCAGAGTGACTGGAGGGGAGCTGTTTTTT
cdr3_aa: CASRVTGGELFF

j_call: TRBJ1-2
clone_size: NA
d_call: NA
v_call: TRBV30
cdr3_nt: TGTGCCTGGAGTGGCCGGGTCGGGCGCCGCCAGGATGGCTACACCTTC
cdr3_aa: CAWSGRVGRRQDGYTF

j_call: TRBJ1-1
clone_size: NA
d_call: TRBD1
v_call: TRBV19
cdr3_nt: TGTGCCAGTAGCCAAAGCGTGTGGGGAGACAGGGTGACTTTCTTT
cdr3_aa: CASSQSVWGDRVTFF

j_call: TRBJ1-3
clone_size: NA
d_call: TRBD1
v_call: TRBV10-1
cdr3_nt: TGCGCCAGCAGTGAGCCGCCGGGACAGGGGGGTGGAAACACCATATATTTT
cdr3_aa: CASSEPPGQGGGNTIYF

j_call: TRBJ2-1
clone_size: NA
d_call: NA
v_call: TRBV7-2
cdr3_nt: TGTGCCAGCAGCTTATCCTCCGGCCGTGAGCAGTTCTTC
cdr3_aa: CASSLSSGREQFF

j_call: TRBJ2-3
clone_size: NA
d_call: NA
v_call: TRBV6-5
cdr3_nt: TGTGCCAGCAGTTACAGCTACTCAGATACGCAGTATTTT
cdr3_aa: CASSYSYSDTQYF

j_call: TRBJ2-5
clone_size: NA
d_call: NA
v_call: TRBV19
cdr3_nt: TGTGCCAGCCGGAGGGGGGTACAAGAGACCCAGTACTTC
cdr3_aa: CASRRGVQETQYF

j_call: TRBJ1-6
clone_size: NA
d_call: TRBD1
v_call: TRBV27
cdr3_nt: TGTGCCAGCAGTGATGGACAGGTTTATAATTCACCCCTCCACTTT
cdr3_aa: CASSDGQVYNSPLHF

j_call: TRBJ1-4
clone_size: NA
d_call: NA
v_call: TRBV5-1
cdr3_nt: TGCGCCAGCAGCTTGGGCGAATCGGGAGAAAAACTGTTTTTT
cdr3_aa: CASSLGESGEKLFF

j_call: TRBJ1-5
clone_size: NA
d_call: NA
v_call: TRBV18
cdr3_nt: TGTGCCAGCTCACCGGAGGGCAATCAGCCCCAGCATTTT
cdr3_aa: CASSPEGNQPQHF

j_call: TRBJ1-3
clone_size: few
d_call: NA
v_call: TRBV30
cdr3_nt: TGTGCCTGGAATCAAAGAAACACCATATATTTT
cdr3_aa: CAWNQRNTIYF

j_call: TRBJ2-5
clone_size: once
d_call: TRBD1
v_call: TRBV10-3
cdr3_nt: TGTGCCATCAGCTCCAGGGGGTCCGAGGAGACCCAGTACTTC
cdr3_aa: CAISSRGSEETQYF

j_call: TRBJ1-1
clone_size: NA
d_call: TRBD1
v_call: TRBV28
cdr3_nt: TGTGCCAGCAGCTCCACAGGGGTTGAAGCTTTCTTT
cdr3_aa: CASSSTGVEAFF

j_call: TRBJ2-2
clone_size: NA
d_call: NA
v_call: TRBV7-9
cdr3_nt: TGTGCCAGCAGCTTCAGCGGCACCGGGGAGCTGTTTTTT
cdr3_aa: CASSFSGTGELFF

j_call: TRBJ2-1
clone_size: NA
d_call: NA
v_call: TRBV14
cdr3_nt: TGTGCCAGCAGCCAAGATCCCGGGAGTGGGAATGAGCAGTTCTTC
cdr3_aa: CASSQDPGSGNEQFF

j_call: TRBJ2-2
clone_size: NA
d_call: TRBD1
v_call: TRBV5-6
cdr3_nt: TGTGCCAGCAGCCCGTACCCCGGGACAGGTTACACCGGGGAGCTGTTTTTT
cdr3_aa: CASSPYPGTGYTGELFF

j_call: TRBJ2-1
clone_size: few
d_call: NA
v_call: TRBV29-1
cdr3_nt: TGCAGCGTTCTGTTCTCCTACAATGAGCAGTTCTTC
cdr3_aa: CSVLFSYNEQFF

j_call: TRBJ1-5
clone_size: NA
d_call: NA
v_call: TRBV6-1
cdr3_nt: TGTGCCAGCAGTGAAAACAGGATAAATCAGCCCCAGCATTTT
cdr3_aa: CASSENRINQPQHF

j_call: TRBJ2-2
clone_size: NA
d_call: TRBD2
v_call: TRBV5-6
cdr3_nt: TGTGCCAGCAGCTTGTATTCTAGCGGGGGAGCGAACACCGGGGAGCTGTTTTTT
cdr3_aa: CASSLYSSGGANTGELFF

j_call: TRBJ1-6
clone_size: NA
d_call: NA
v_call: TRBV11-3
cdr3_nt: TGTGCCAGCAGCGCCAGTGGGGAGAATTCACCCCTCCACTTT
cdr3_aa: CASSASGENSPLHF

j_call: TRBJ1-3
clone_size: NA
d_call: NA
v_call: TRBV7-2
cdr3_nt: TGTGCCAGCAGACCTCCGGGACGCGAAGGAAACACCATATATTTT
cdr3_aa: CASRPPGREGNTIYF

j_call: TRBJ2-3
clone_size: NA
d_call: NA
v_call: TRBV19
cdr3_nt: TGTGCCAGTAGTATAGTTTCAGATACGCAGTATTTT
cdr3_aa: CASSIVSDTQYF

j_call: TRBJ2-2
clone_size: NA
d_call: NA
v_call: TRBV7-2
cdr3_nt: TGTGCCAGCAGCTTAGATGGCTCCCTGAACACCGGGGAGCTGTTTTTT
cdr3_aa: CASSLDGSLNTGELFF

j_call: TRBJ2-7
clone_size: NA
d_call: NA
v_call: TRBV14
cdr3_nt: TGTGCCAGCAGCCCCCGGGCCCTGTGGGGGGAGCAGTACTTC
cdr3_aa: CASSPRALWGEQYF

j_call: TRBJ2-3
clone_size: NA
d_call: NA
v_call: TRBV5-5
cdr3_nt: TGTGCCAGCAGCTTGCGCTACACAGATACGCAGTATTTT
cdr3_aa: CASSLRYTDTQYF